These 27 T cell receptor beta chains came from one sample sequenced in a study of lymphopenia after photon versus proton radiotherapy. Here immunoSEQ multiplex PCR was the method, and the copy in TCRdb shows in-frame clones only, minus some. The sample has about 65,000 clones; 75% to 90% are singletons. Source: peripheral blood, taken from a patient treated with proton-based radiotherapy. These receptors all stem from a man aged 80 or over with esophageal cancer.

The V gene is TRBV2, the J gene TRBJ2-3; 7 bases agree with TRBD1. Germline V lookup: CDR1 SNHLY, CDR2 FYNNEI. This CDR3 spans 20 amino acids. The junction had 19 bases not matched to a gene; V was cut back by 4 bases and J by 0 bases. The CDR3 region has the DNA TGTGCCAGCAGTGCAGAACGGACAGGCGTCCACGGCACGAGCACAGATACGCAGTATTTT. Translated: CASSAERTGVHGTSTDTQYF.

The chain carries TRBV11-2 and TRBJ2-2; D may be TRBD1 (6 bases). Trimming took 5 bases from V and 1 from J, leaving 8 bases between them. Germline V gene data show CDR1 as SGHAT and CDR2 as FQNNGV. CDR3 size: 14 residues. The CDR3 coding sequence is TGTGCCAGCAGCCGGACAGTGAACACCGGGGAGCTGTTTTTT. It codes for CASSRTVNTGELFF.

The CDR3: CACHPRGNTGELFF. The CDR3, as DNA: TGTGCCTGCCATCCCCGGGGTAACACCGGGGAGCTGTTTTTT. The chain is built from TRBV30 and TRBJ2-2, with D perhaps TRBD2 (5 bases). CDR1 is GTSNPN, CDR2 SVGIG, per germline (reference sequence). The CDR3 runs to 14 residues. Trimming cost V 6 bases and J 2 bases, with 13 bases left between them.

The J gene is TRBJ1-3, the V gene TRBV18; no firm D call. Germline CDR1 and CDR2: KGHSH and LQKENI. This CDR3 contains 16 residues. Between the trimmed V and J ends, which lost 2 bases and 0 bases, there was a span of 11 bases. For the CDR3, the DNA is TGTGCCAGCTCACCATCTCCGCCCTACTCTGGAAACACCATATATTTT. Its protein product is CASSPSPPYSGNTIYF. The full variable domain, rest sourced from reference TRBV18 and TRBJ1-3, is NAGVMQNPRHLVRRRGQEARLRCSPMKGHSHVYWYRQLPEEGLKFMVYLQKENIIDESGMPKERFSAEFPKEGPSILRIQQVVRGDSAAYFCASSPSPPYSGNTIYFGEGSWLTVV.

The CDR3 protein is CASSQLVGPYNEQFF. In nucleotides, the CDR3 is TGTGCCAGCAGCCAACTTGTGGGCCCCTACAATGAGCAGTTCTTC. This sequence joins TRBV6-5 and TRBJ2-1; D is uncertain. The CDR3 is made up of 15 amino acids. Between the trimmed V and J ends, which lost 6 bases and 2 bases, there was a span of 14 bases. The germline CDR1 and CDR2 sequences are MNHEY and SVGAGI.

This sequence joins TRBV19 and TRBJ2-1; D gene ambiguous. There are 10 residues in the CDR3. Looked up from germline, CDR1 is LNHDA and CDR2 is SQIVND (reference sequence). V dropped 6 bases and J dropped 12 bases, with 9 bases sitting between them. CDR3 nucleotides: TGTGCCAGTAGCGGGTCGAGGCAGTTCTTC. Protein: CASSGSRQFF.

This sequence joins TRBV13 and TRBJ2-4, with D possibly being TRBD1 or TRBD2 (7 bases each). The CDR3 loop spans 19 amino acids. Germline-derived CDR1 and CDR2 are PRHDT and FYEKMQ (reference sequence). Trimming shortened V by 4 bases and J by 0 bases, and 22 bases separated the two germline ends. The CDR3 coding sequence is TGTGCCAGCAGCTCCGTGGGTGCCAGGGGGGGGCCAGCCAAAAACATTCAGTACTTC. Amino acids: CASSSVGARGGPAKNIQYF.

This chain joins TRBV29-1 and TRBJ2-5; a possible D gene is TRBD2 (5 bases). The ends were cut back, 8 bases at V and 1 base at J, with 11 bases in the middle. The CDR3 is made up of 12 amino acids. Germline V gene sequence: CDR1 SQVTM, CDR2 ANQGSEA. Written as DNA, the CDR3 is TGCAGCACTAGGCGCTCCCAAGAGACCCAGTACTTC. It translates to CSTRRSQETQYF.

The V call is TRBV11-3, the J call TRBJ2-1; D perhaps matches TRBD2 (5 bases). CDR1 is SGHNT, CDR2 YENEEA, per germline. CDR3 length: 12 residues. The V end was cut by 5 bases, the J end by 13 bases, with 15 bases between. DNA of the CDR3: TGTGCCAGCAGCCCGGGGTTTGGGCCACAGTTCTTC. Its protein product is CASSPGFGPQFF.

The genes are TRBV7-2 and TRBJ2-2; D is unclear. The CDR3 is 15 residues long. Germline CDR1 is SGHTA and CDR2 is FQGNSA. V lost 1 base and J 2 bases, leaving 8 bases between the germline ends. The CDR3, as DNA: TGTGCCAGCAGCTTAGGAACAGATAACACCGGGGAGCTGTTTTTT. This codes for CASSLGTDNTGELFF.

The chain uses TRBV7-2 and TRBJ2-7; 8 positions agree with TRBD1. Germline V gene sequence: CDR1 SGHTA, CDR2 FQGNSA. The V segment lost 0 bases and the J segment 6 bases; nucleotides outside the gene matches: 19. There are 19 residues in the CDR3. CDR3 sequence reads: CASSLAAGRGQSGSGEQYF. CDR3 DNA: TGTGCCAGCAGCTTAGCCGCCGGCAGGGGGCAATCGGGTTCGGGCGAGCAGTACTTC.

This chain joins TRBV27 and TRBJ1-5, with D perhaps matching TRBD1 (5 bases). CDR3 length: 17 amino acids. The V gene's germline CDR1 is MNHEY and CDR2 SMNVEV (reference sequence). V gave up 0 bases and J gave up 1 base, with 13 bases separating them. CDR3 DNA sequence: TGTGCCAGCAGTTTATCCAGGAGGGGAGGGAGCAATCAGCCCCAGCATTTT. This translates into CASSLSRRGGSNQPQHF.

V and J are TRBV11-3 and TRBJ2-7; D call uncertain. Germline V gene lookup returns CDR1 SGHNT and CDR2 YENEEA. V gave up 4 bases and J gave up 7 bases, with 8 bases separating them. This CDR3 spans 11 amino acids. The CDR3 sequence is CASSSFGEQYF. The CDR3 nucleotides read TGTGCCAGCAGCTCGTTCGGGGAGCAGTACTTC.

This chain uses TRBV29-1 with TRBJ2-1; 7 nucleotides line up with TRBD1. This CDR3 comprises 14 residues. Losses at the gene ends were 6 bases for V and 3 bases for J; bases not matched to a gene: 8. Germline V CDR1 and CDR2: SQVTM, ANQGSEA. This CDR3 is CSVGTEGYYNEQFF. In DNA form, the CDR3 reads TGCAGCGTCGGGACAGAGGGCTACTACAATGAGCAGTTCTTC.

The chain uses TRBV27 and TRBJ1-5; possibly TRBD1 for D (5 bases). CDR1 and CDR2 from the germline V gene are MNHEY and SMNVEV (reference sequence). V was shortened by 5 bases and J by 5 bases, with 13 bases between the two germline ends. The CDR3 has 14 amino acids. CDR3 nucleotides: TGTGCCAGCAGTCCCTTGAGGGGCGATCAGCCCCAGCATTTT. Protein product: CASSPLRGDQPQHF.

The chain carries TRBV5-4 and TRBJ2-7, with 8 bases matching TRBD2. The CDR3 runs 14 residues. V trimming: 4 bases; J trimming: 3 bases; junction bases outside the gene matches: 6. Germline CDR1 SGHNT, CDR2 YYREEE (reference sequence). The CDR3 loop is CASSTGTRVYEQYF. CDR3 DNA sequence: TGTGCCAGCAGCACGGGGACTAGAGTCTACGAGCAGTACTTC.

This clone was found once. CDR3 nucleotides: TGCGCCAGCAGCCTTTATCAGGGGCCCCGTGGCACAGATACGCAGTATTTT. Translating it yields CASSLYQGPRGTDTQYF. This sequence joins TRBV5-1 and TRBJ2-3; D may be TRBD1 (6 bases). The CDR3 contains 17 residues. Germline assignment: CDR1 SGHRS and CDR2 YFSETQ. V lost 4 bases and J lost 1, with 19 bases in between.

The rearrangement uses TRBV5-4 and TRBJ2-7; TRBD1 is a possible D gene (6 bases). CDR1 is SGHNT and CDR2 is YYREEE in the germline V gene (reference sequence). This CDR3 region has 13 residues. The germline V and J ends were trimmed by 3 bases and 3 bases, with 10 bases remaining between them. CDR3 residues: CASSYTGNYEQYF. The CDR3 DNA reads TGTGCCAGCAGCTATACAGGGAACTACGAGCAGTACTTC.

This clone showed up just a few times. This sequence joins TRBV5-6 and TRBJ1-5, with TRBD1 matching 10 bases. Germline trimming cut 0 bases from V and 4 bases from J; bases unmatched to any gene: 7. The CDR3 length is 17 residues. The V gene's germline CDR1 is SGHDT and CDR2 YYEEEE. The chain's CDR3 is CASSLEGGQGWNQPQHF. Here the CDR3 DNA reads TGTGCCAGCAGCTTGGAGGGGGGACAGGGGTGGAATCAGCCCCAGCATTTT.

The gene calls are TRBV15 and TRBJ1-2, with D possibly being TRBD1 (5 bases). The germline gives CDR1 LNHNV, CDR2 YYDKDF (reference sequence). V shed 0 bases and J shed 0 bases, with 14 bases lying between them. CDR3 length equals 17 residues. This CDR3 reads CATSRDQGRLTNYGYTF. The DNA for the CDR3 is TGTGCCACCAGCAGAGATCAGGGCAGGCTTACTAACTATGGCTACACCTTC.

The chain employs TRBV7-6 and TRBJ2-7, with 7 bases matching TRBD1. The CDR3 covers 15 residues. Trimming cost V 6 bases and J 5 bases; bases outside gene matches: 13. The germline gives CDR1 SGHVS, CDR2 FNYEAQ. The CDR3 reads CASSLSDRVADEQYF. Written as DNA, the CDR3 is TGTGCCAGCAGTCTTAGCGACAGGGTAGCTGACGAGCAGTACTTC.

The V call is TRBV7-8, the J call TRBJ1-5; D might be TRBD1 (5 bases). Trimming cost V 5 bases and J 1 base, with 6 bases left between them. The CDR3 length is 13 residues. Germline V gene data show CDR1 as SGHVS and CDR2 as FQNEAQ. The CDR3 DNA is TGTGCCAGCAGCCGGGACAGCAATCAGCCCCAGCATTTT. Translation gives CASSRDSNQPQHF.

CDR3 bases: TGCGCCAGCAGCATTACTAGTTATGGCGAGCAGTACTTC. Its translation is CASSITSYGEQYF. The rearrangement uses TRBV5-1 and TRBJ2-7; perhaps TRBD2 as D (5 bases). The V and J ends lost 4 bases and 6 bases respectively, with 14 bases between them. Looked up from germline, CDR1 is SGHRS and CDR2 is YFSETQ. The CDR3 runs 13 residues.

The gene calls are TRBV5-4 and TRBJ2-3; the D is unclear. CDR1 and CDR2 from the germline V gene are SGHNT and YYREEE (reference sequence). V was shortened by 0 bases and J by 2 bases, with 4 bases between the two germline ends. The CDR3 length is 13 residues. CDR3 loop: CASSLEVTDTQYF. The CDR3 nucleotides are TGTGCCAGCAGCTTGGAAGTCACAGATACGCAGTATTTT.

The chain uses TRBV6-6 and TRBJ1-1; D gene uncertain. Germline CDR1 is MNHNY and CDR2 is SVGAGI (reference sequence). CDR3 length equals 13 residues. V was shortened by 4 bases and J by 5 bases, with 11 bases between the two germline ends. CDR3: CASSFYVGTEAFF. CDR3 DNA sequence: TGTGCCAGCAGTTTTTATGTGGGAACTGAAGCTTTCTTT.

The chain is built from TRBV28 and TRBJ1-6, with unresolved D. Germline lookup yields CDR1 MDHEN and CDR2 SYDVKM. V was shortened by 6 bases and J by 7 bases, with 13 bases between the two germline ends. This CDR3 spans 14 amino acids. The CDR3 here is CASSPKISNSPLHF. The CDR3 coding sequence is TGTGCCAGCAGCCCCAAAATCTCGAATTCACCCCTCCACTTT.

This chain links TRBV5-4 with TRBJ2-7; 9 nucleotides align to TRBD1. V lost 4 bases to trimming and J lost 2 bases; unmatched junction nucleotides: 4. Germline values: CDR1 SGHNT, CDR2 YYREEE (reference sequence). CDR3 length equals 14 residues. The CDR3 loop is CASSLRDRAYEQYF. CDR3 nucleotides: TGTGCCAGCAGCCTGCGGGACAGGGCCTACGAGCAGTACTTC.